A single sample gave rise to the 17 T cell receptor beta chains below, sequenced in a study of shared clonotypes between healthy human individuals. Profiling relied on immunoSEQ multiplex PCR, and the TCRdb table lists in-frame clones only, not all of them. The sample has about 1.1 million clones; 75% to 85% are singletons. Sequenced input: memory CD4+ T cells from PBMCs. Subset specified: CD45RA-negative fraction. Receptor source: a man aged 18-30 years in good health. Some clones in this sample may be carry-over from other donors' samples.

The V gene is TRBV5-5, the J gene TRBJ2-7, with D possibly matching TRBD2 (5 bases). The CDR3 has 14 residues. The ends were cut back, 0 bases at V and 5 bases at J, with 12 bases in the middle. Germline V CDR1 and CDR2: SGHKS, YYEKEE (reference sequence). The DNA of the CDR3 is TGTGCCAGCAGCTTGGGCGTAGCGTTCAACGAGCAGTACTTC. This translates into CASSLGVAFNEQYF.

A word on this clone: Other DNA sequences in this specimen translate into the identical CDR3. This chain links TRBV6-1 with TRBJ2-3; no reliable D call. Germline lookup yields CDR1 MNHNS and CDR2 SASEGT. V lost 6 bases to trimming and J lost 4 bases, with 8 bases between them. The CDR3 consists of 12 residues. CDR3 coding DNA: TGTGCCAGCAGCCCGGGCGCAGATACGCAGTATTTT. As protein: CASSPGADTQYF.

This chain links TRBV9 with TRBJ2-3; D not certain. Between the trimmed V and J ends, which lost 4 bases and 4 bases, there was a span of 16 bases. The CDR3 is 15 amino acids. CDR1 SGDLS and CDR2 YYNGEE come from the germline V gene. Here the CDR3 reads CASSLSHSPSDTQYF. CDR3 DNA: TGTGCCAGCAGCCTCAGCCACTCACCCTCAGATACGCAGTATTTT.

This rearrangement joins TRBV28 to TRBJ1-1; the D gene is possibly TRBD1 (6 bases). This CDR3 has 14 residues. In germline, CDR1 is MDHEN, CDR2 SYDVKM. Trimming left V 5 bases short and J 3 bases short, with 13 bases between. The CDR3 nucleotides read TGTGCCAGCAGTCTACGAGGGGGTGACACTGAAGCTTTCTTT. This sequence encodes CASSLRGGDTEAFF. The variable domain in full, completed from reference TRBV28 and TRBJ1-1, reads DVKVTQSSRYLVKRTGEKVFLECVQDMDHENMFWYRQDPGLGLRLIYFSYDVKMKEKGDIPEGYSVSREKKERFSLILESASTNQTSMYLCASSLRGGDTEAFFGQGTRLTVV.

CDR3 in amino acids: CASSLNRATGANQPQHF. CDR3 coding DNA: TGTGCCAGCAGTCTAAATCGGGCGACAGGGGCCAATCAGCCCCAGCATTTT. The rearrangement links TRBV27 to TRBJ1-5; 8 bases match TRBD1. This CDR3 contains 17 residues. With 5 bases clipped from V and 3 bases from J, the junction kept 12 bases outside the gene matches. The germline gives CDR1 MNHEY, CDR2 SMNVEV (reference sequence).

The genes are TRBV6-1 and TRBJ1-2; unclear D gene. This CDR3 has 15 amino acids. V was shortened by 5 bases and J by 2 bases, with 15 bases between the two germline ends. Germline CDR1 and CDR2: MNHNS and SASEGT. CDR3 sequence (DNA): TGTGCCAGCAGTTTAAGGACGGGCCCGAACTATGGCTACACCTTC. Translated: CASSLRTGPNYGYTF.

J is TRBJ1-5 and V is TRBV28, with 7 bases that match TRBD1. This CDR3 contains 20 residues. Germline-derived CDR1 and CDR2 are MDHEN and SYDVKM. The ends lost 3 bases at V and 1 base at J; junction bases unmatched: 18. CDR3 sequence (DNA): TGTGCCAGCAGTTTGTTTAGTCGGGGACAGCACCTCCTAAGCAATCAGCCCCAGCATTTT. This gives the protein CASSLFSRGQHLLSNQPQHF. Filled out from reference TRBV28 and TRBJ1-5, the complete variable domain reads DVKVTQSSRYLVKRTGEKVFLECVQDMDHENMFWYRQDPGLGLRLIYFSYDVKMKEKGDIPEGYSVSREKKERFSLILESASTNQTSMYLCASSLFSRGQHLLSNQPQHFGDGTRLSIL.

This sequence joins TRBV5-4 and TRBJ1-2, with a tentative D call TRBD1 (6 bases). CDR1 and CDR2 (germline): SGHNT, YYREEE (reference sequence). There are 13 residues in the CDR3. V dropped 0 bases and J dropped 8 bases, with 11 bases sitting between them. The CDR3 sequence: CASSLGTAVGYTF. The CDR3 bases are TGTGCCAGCAGCTTGGGGACAGCGGTCGGCTACACCTTC.

The J gene is TRBJ1-2, the V gene TRBV10-3; weak D call: TRBD1 (6 bases). Germline loops: CDR1 ENHRY, CDR2 SYGVKD. Trimming pared 7 bases from V and 4 bases from J, leaving 16 bases between. The CDR3 contains 14 residues. The CDR3 DNA follows: TGTGCCATCACCCCCTCGACAGGAGGCTATGGCTACACCTTC. It yields the protein CAITPSTGGYGYTF.

The chain has TRBV7-3 and TRBJ1-1, with D possibly TRBD1 on 6 matching bases. This CDR3 comprises 13 residues. In germline, CDR1 is SGHTA, CDR2 FQGTGA. Trimming took 5 bases from V and 6 from J, leaving 13 bases between them. For the CDR3, the DNA is TGTGCCAGCAGCAGAGGGGGGTACGCTGAAGCTTTCTTT. Residues: CASSRGGYAEAFF. The entire variable domain, with the rest obtained from reference TRBV7-3 and TRBJ1-1, is as follows: GAGVSQTPSNKVTEKGKYVELRCDPISGHTALYWYRQSLGQGPEFLIYFQGTGAADDSGLPNDRFFAVRPEGSVSTLKIQRTERGDSAVYLCASSRGGYAEAFFGQGTRLTVV.

V gene TRBV11-3 combines with J gene TRBJ2-7; the D is unclear. The CDR3 is made up of 17 amino acids. V lost 7 bases, J lost 1 base, and 23 bases lay in between. CDR1 is SGHNT and CDR2 is YENEEA in the germline V gene. CDR3 sequence: CASIPFVVHWSSYEQYF. In DNA form, the CDR3 reads TGTGCCAGCATTCCCTTTGTCGTCCACTGGAGTTCCTACGAGCAGTACTTC.

This clone was observed a handful of times. The chain links TRBV7-3 to TRBJ1-1; TRBD1 matches 7 bases. The germline V gene has CDR1 SGHTA and CDR2 FQGTGA. The CDR3 is 13 residues long. Germline trimming cut 5 bases from V and 6 bases from J; bases unmatched to any gene: 6. The CDR3 spells CASSPGQSPEAFF. CDR3 DNA: TGTGCCAGCAGCCCGGGACAGAGCCCTGAAGCTTTCTTT.

The gene calls are TRBV19 and TRBJ2-7; 12 bases are shared with TRBD1. Per the germline V gene, CDR1 is LNHDA and CDR2 is SQIVND (reference sequence). This CDR3 spans 16 amino acids. V shed 4 bases and J 1 base; nucleotides not matched to a gene: 5. Here the CDR3 reads CASSNPGQGASYEQYF. The CDR3 bases are TGTGCCAGTAGTAACCCGGGACAGGGGGCTTCCTACGAGCAGTACTTC.

This clone was seen only once. The chain links TRBV10-1 to TRBJ1-5; possible D gene TRBD1, 6 bases. Germline V lookup: CDR1 WNHNN, CDR2 SYGVQD (reference sequence). V was cut by 5 bases and J by 0 bases, with 14 bases left in between. The CDR3 length is 16 residues. CDR3 residues: CASSKADRLSNQPQHF. The CDR3 bases are TGCGCCAGCAGTAAGGCTGACAGGCTTAGCAATCAGCCCCAGCATTTT.

This sequence joins TRBV4-1 and TRBJ1-2; TRBD1 might be the D (6 bases). CDR3 length: 14 residues. V was trimmed by 4 bases and J by 4 bases, leaving 13 bases between them. Per germline, CDR1 MGHRA and CDR2 YSYEKL. The CDR3 DNA follows: TGCGCCAGCAGCCGGACGGGGGGGCCCTATGGCTACACCTTC. This encodes CASSRTGGPYGYTF.

The rearrangement uses TRBV5-4 and TRBJ2-4, with D uncertain. CDR1 is SGHNT and CDR2 is YYREEE in the germline V gene (reference sequence). This CDR3 comprises 14 residues. Trimming removed 4 bases at V and 4 bases at J, with 12 bases between. The CDR3 sequence is CASSPYGSKNIQYF. CDR3 sequence (DNA): TGTGCCAGCAGCCCCTACGGCAGTAAAAACATTCAGTACTTC.

In the case of this clone: Other nucleotide sequences in the sample specify the same CDR3. The chain employs TRBV18 and TRBJ1-5; 7 nucleotides align to TRBD1. This CDR3 spans 15 amino acids. Per the germline V gene, CDR1 is KGHSH and CDR2 is LQKENI. Trimming removed 3 bases from V and 5 bases from J; junction bases left unmatched: 7. In DNA form, the CDR3 reads TGTGCCAGCTCACCCAGACAGGGCGTGGATCAGCCCCAGCATTTT. This gives the protein CASSPRQGVDQPQHF.